This T cell receptor (beta chain) was recorded in a study of blood T cell repertoires in COVID-19. In the study overall: Researchers got acute and convalescent COVID-19 samples from the United States, Italy and Spain. Nucleic acid was either cDNA or gDNA, and it came from T cells, B-cell-depleted T cells, or PBMCs.

The V gene lost 2 bases and the J gene lost 9 bases, with 14 bases spanning the gap. This CDR3 has 14 residues. Germline assignment: CDR1 MRHNA and CDR2 SNTAGT. In the study's own analysis: Reference gene primer amplification gave estimated nucleated cell counts. TCRdb's copy holds only in-frame clones and misses some; the assay was immunoSEQ multiplex PCR. That table gives V, J and clone size, and the DNA gave D and trimming. The table includes under 150,000 clones, 81% detected once. Sequencing input: peripheral blood. The sequence came from a woman aged 55-69 years with active or convalescent COVID-19. The J gene is TRBJ1-3, the V gene TRBV6-4; D gene uncertain. The CDR3 region has the DNA TGTGCCAGCAGTGACGCCCACTCCCCCGTCACCATATATTTT. Translated, it gives CASSDAHSPVTIYF.